This T cell receptor beta chain was sequenced for a study of blood T cell repertoires in COVID-19. Study-wide context: The analysed material was cDNA or gDNA that came from T cells, B-cell-depleted T cells, or PBMCs.

Germline V gene sequence: CDR1 SGHAT, CDR2 FQNNGV. The CDR3 has 15 amino acids. V dropped 2 bases and J dropped 3; count of bases not matched to a gene: 6. Produced via immunoSEQ multiplex PCR; TCRdb's table is partial and in-frame only. The sample carries approximately 100,000 clones, over 65% recorded once. The rearrangement links TRBV11-2 to TRBJ1-2; 7 bases are a match to TRBD1. The source is a woman in her fifties or sixties with acute or convalescent COVID-19. The sequenced material came from peripheral blood. The CDR3 reads CASSLRGRGDYGYTF. CDR3 coding DNA: TGTGCCAGCAGCTTAAGGGGGCGTGGGGACTATGGCTACACCTTC.